The TCR beta chain described here comes from a study of PD-L1 blockade in urothelial cancer. CDR1 and CDR2 (germline): LNHDA, SQIVND (reference sequence). The CDR3 totals 13 residues. V lost 1 base and J 6 bases, leaving 6 bases between the germline ends. Clones were sequenced by immunoSEQ multiplex PCR, and TCRdb holds only the in-frame ones, with some missing. The repertoire consists of 35,000 to 50,000 clones, with about 80% occurring once and the leading ten covering about 2.9%. Sequencing used PBMCs, obtained around atezolizumab (anti-PD-L1) treatment. This TCR was sampled from an older man with urothelial cancer. V usage is TRBV19 and J usage is TRBJ2-2; unclear D gene. CDR3 in amino acids: CASSIAASGELFF. The DNA for the CDR3 is TGTGCCAGTAGTATAGCTGCGTCCGGGGAGCTGTTTTTT.